Below are 17 T cell receptor beta chains sequenced from a single sample in a study of T cell responses to AZD1222 COVID-19 vaccine. Sequencing was performed with immunoSEQ multiplex PCR; in TCRdb, only in-frame clones are kept and a portion is missing. In the table there are some 130,000 clones, approximately 92% of which are singletons. Material: peripheral blood, obtained 28 days after the second AZD1222 dose. The receptors derive from an adult who received the AZD1222 COVID-19 vaccine.

The chain joins TRBV24-1 to TRBJ1-1; 8 bases fit TRBD1. Trimming removed 2 bases from V and 5 bases from J; junction bases left unmatched: 12. CDR3 length: 17 residues. Germline CDR1 KGHDR, CDR2 SFDVKD. CDR3 bases: TGTGCCACCAGTGATTCCACCCGCCAGGGGGCGAAGACTGAAGCTTTCTTT. Its translation: CATSDSTRQGAKTEAFF.

V gene TRBV6-5 combines with J gene TRBJ1-1; the match to TRBD1 covers 7 bases. J was trimmed by 6 bases and V by 0 bases; bases with no gene match: 10. The germline V gene has CDR1 MNHEY and CDR2 SVGAGI. CDR3 length equals 16 residues. For the CDR3, the DNA is TGTGCCAGCAGTTACTCGGTAGACAGGGCGGGTTCTGAAGCTTTCTTT. This encodes CASSYSVDRAGSEAFF.

The V call is TRBV15, the J call TRBJ2-1, with 9 bases matching TRBD2. The CDR3 is made up of 14 amino acids. Germline loops: CDR1 LNHNV, CDR2 YYDKDF (reference sequence). With 6 bases clipped from V and 7 bases from J, the junction kept 7 bases outside the gene matches. The CDR3 bases are TGTGCCACCAGGGCGGGGGGGATGCGGAATGAGCAGTTCTTC. This gives the protein CATRAGGMRNEQFF.

The chain joins TRBV29-1 to TRBJ1-1; no clear D. The CDR3 spans 13 residues. Trimming stripped 3 bases from V and 1 base from J, with 9 bases between. Germline V gene data show CDR1 as SQVTM and CDR2 as ANQGSEA. CDR3 sequence: CSVEVWSNTEAFF. DNA of the CDR3: TGCAGCGTTGAGGTTTGGTCGAACACTGAAGCTTTCTTT.

The CDR3, as DNA: TGCAGTGCTAGTACGGGGGGACAAGAGACCCAGTACTTC. Translated: CSASTGGQETQYF. This chain links TRBV20-1 with TRBJ2-5, with 7 positions matching TRBD2. The CDR3 loop spans 13 amino acids. Trimming at V came to 3 bases and at J to 2 bases, leaving 3 bases not matched to a gene. Germline values: CDR1 DFQATT, CDR2 SNEGSKA (reference sequence).

V is TRBV30 and J is TRBJ2-7, with 8 positions matching TRBD2. Germline trimming cut 0 bases from V and 7 bases from J; bases unmatched to any gene: 5. The length of the CDR3 is 13 residues. From germline, CDR1 is GTSNPN and CDR2 SVGIG (reference sequence). CDR3 DNA: TGTGCCTGGAGTGTAAGCGGGGGAAAGGAGCAGTACTTC. Encoded protein: CAWSVSGGKEQYF.

The J gene is TRBJ2-1, the V gene TRBV12-3 or TRBV12-4; D is undetermined. The CDR3 is made up of 13 amino acids. V shed 6 bases and J shed 5 bases, with 11 bases lying between them. CDR3 amino acids: CASRFEQNNEQFF. CDR3 bases: TGTGCCAGCAGGTTCGAACAGAACAATGAGCAGTTCTTC.

This chain joins TRBV27 and TRBJ2-5, with D possibly matching TRBD2 (5 bases). Deletions cut 3 bases from V and 10 bases from J, with 15 bases between. The V gene's germline CDR1 is MNHEY and CDR2 SMNVEV (reference sequence). The CDR3 is made up of 13 amino acids. Here the CDR3 DNA reads TGTGCCAGCAGTTTTAAGTCGTCCGGGGACCAGTACTTC. Amino acids: CASSFKSSGDQYF.

This chain connects TRBV12-3 or TRBV12-4 to TRBJ1-1; D is unclear. Trimming removed 7 bases at V and 2 bases at J, with 11 bases between. The length of the CDR3 is 13 residues. The CDR3 coding sequence is TGTGCCAGCACCCTCGAGGTAAACACTGAAGCTTTCTTT. Translation gives CASTLEVNTEAFF.

The gene calls are TRBV5-6 and TRBJ2-7; tentative D call: TRBD2 (6 bases). Between the trimmed V and J ends, which lost 2 bases and 1 base, there was a span of 7 bases. This CDR3 contains 13 residues. In germline, CDR1 is SGHDT, CDR2 YYEEEE. CDR3 amino acids: CASSFRESYEQYF. The CDR3 DNA sequence: TGTGCCAGCAGCTTCCGGGAGTCCTACGAGCAGTACTTC.

The chain links TRBV7-2 to TRBJ2-5; the D gene is possibly TRBD1 (8 bases). CDR3 length: 17 residues. V was trimmed by 1 base and J by 4 bases, leaving 19 bases between them. Looked up from germline, CDR1 is SGHTA and CDR2 is FQGNSA. DNA of the CDR3: TGTGCCAGCAGCTTAGGTACAGGGGGAGGGATCCGAGAGACCCAGTACTTC. It is translated as CASSLGTGGGIRETQYF.

The chain carries TRBV7-3 and TRBJ2-1, with 9 nucleotides matching TRBD2. There are 16 residues in the CDR3. Trimming at V came to 2 bases and at J to 6 bases, leaving 8 bases not matched to a gene. The germline V gene encodes CDR1 SGHTA and CDR2 FQGTGA. CDR3 bases: TGTGCCAGCAGCTTAGGGGCTAGCGGGGCCTTCAATGAGCAGTTCTTC. Translation gives CASSLGASGAFNEQFF.

This clone was seen a few times. Other nucleotide sequences in the sample specify the same CDR3. The rearrangement links TRBV28 to TRBJ2-7, with a tentative D call TRBD2 (6 bases). Trimming removed 5 bases at V and 2 bases at J, with 16 bases between. The CDR3 is 15 amino acids. Germline-derived CDR1 and CDR2 are MDHEN and SYDVKM. The CDR3 DNA sequence: TGTGCCAGCAGTCCCCCCGGGACTGGGACCTACGAGCAGTACTTC. This encodes CASSPPGTGTYEQYF.

The chain links TRBV10-3 to TRBJ2-7; 11 bases are a match to TRBD2. The CDR3 sequence is 14 residues long. The germline gives CDR1 ENHRY, CDR2 SYGVKD. J gave up 3 bases and V 6 bases, and 4 bases lay outside the gene matches. The CDR3 spells CAIRLAGGFYEQYF. The CDR3 nucleotides read TGTGCCATCAGATTAGCGGGGGGGTTCTACGAGCAGTACTTC.

The chain employs TRBV4-1 and TRBJ1-4; 7 bases line up with TRBD1. CDR1 is MGHRA and CDR2 is YSYEKL in the germline V gene. Trimming took 4 bases from V and 5 from J; bases not matched to a gene: 7. The CDR3 spans 15 residues. The CDR3 spells CASSLFGTVNEKLFF. The CDR3 DNA is TGCGCCAGCAGCCTCTTCGGGACAGTCAATGAAAAACTGTTTTTT.

The chain carries TRBV19 and TRBJ2-3; tentative D call: TRBD2 (5 bases). Germline values: CDR1 LNHDA, CDR2 SQIVND (reference sequence). V was pared by 5 bases and J by 6 bases, with 9 bases between. The CDR3 extends over 12 amino acids. CDR3 in DNA: TGTGCCAGTAGTCTACTAGGCGATACGCAGTATTTT. Translated: CASSLLGDTQYF.

The CDR3 region has the DNA TGTGCCAGCAGTGTTGGGGAAGGGGCCTACAATGAGCAGTTCTTC. Its protein product is CASSVGEGAYNEQFF. The chain is built from TRBV2 and TRBJ2-1; a possible D gene is TRBD1 (5 bases). The CDR3 extends over 15 amino acids. V lost 4 bases and J lost 2, with 12 bases in between. Germline assignment: CDR1 SNHLY and CDR2 FYNNEI. The full variable domain, completed using reference TRBV2 and TRBJ2-1, is EPEVTQTPSHQVTQMGQEVILRCVPISNHLYFYWYRQILGQKVEFLVSFYNNEISEKSEIFDDQFSVERPDGSNFTLKIRSTKLEDSAMYFCASSVGEGAYNEQFFGPGTRLTVL.